The sequence of this T cell receptor beta chain was determined in a study of cytomegalovirus exposure and HLA in healthy donors (dated by TCRdb to the late 2010s). Background for the entire study: An earlier analysis of approximately 640 of the donors reported 250 to 300 Gb of sequence data and roughly 100 million unique TCR beta sequences from about 200 million T cells. A separate validation cohort of over 95 different subjects was used in addition to the approximately 670-subject first cohort. The study aimed to test whether signatures of past pathogen exposure could be identified by cataloging public T cell receptors. The number of typed donors differed by locus: about 620-640 for A, B, C, DRB1 and DQB1; approximately 520 for DQA1; 606 for DPA1; and 450 to 480 for DPB1. Rather than using new phenotypic data, the later analysis identified candidate immune exposures from TCR beta sequences and from how often those sequences occurred across donors. In an earlier analysis of over 550 of the donors, high-throughput TCR beta sequencing was used to judge whether each TCR beta V gene segment behaved as functional or pseudogenic. The genetic ancestry cluster associated with self-reported Caucasian donors included 81% of the roughly 400 genotyped donors. Among 350 to 400 genotyped donors of the cohort, an average of roughly 240,000 unique TCR beta nucleotide sequences were sequenced per donor, 15% to 20% of them non-productive. Both class I and class II loci were covered by HLA typing, at four-digit resolution. A later genetic analysis used genome-wide SNP genotypes for about three fifths of the roughly 700 donors, treating that subset as a discovery cohort. Roughly 300 gigabases of sequencing data and around 80 million unique TCR sequences made up an early release that covered several hundred HLA-typed donors. The T cell repertoires of 666 subjects were profiled by immunosequencing and related to cytomegalovirus serostatus. In a later analysis, previously published TCR beta repertoires from more than 500 donors were re-analyzed and high-resolution HLA genotyping was added so that TCR occurrence patterns could be studied. High-throughput TCR immunosequencing, statistical association of individual TCRs with disease status, and machine learning were combined to predict cytomegalovirus infection status. All discovery cohort repertoires had been generated on a single sequencing platform. A handful of DR-DQ haplotypes were handled as single units for association and clustering because linkage in the cohort was strong. Donor age, sex, ethnicity and CMV serostatus were compiled together with the repertoire data. Paper-wide results and their limitations: Compared with the 666-donor mean, donors in an Asian-associated ancestry cluster had fewer N-insertions in productive TCRs, according to a later genetic analysis. The sequencing pipeline was judged likely to have produced a cluster of highly shared sequence variants as a technical artifact. Correlated functional status among segregating V segments might reflect linkage disequilibrium, but an unknown experimental factor could not be ruled out. A further reported finding was that TCR beta sequences accurately predicted the HLA-A and HLA-B alleles for most subjects in the first cohort. At a false discovery rate of 0.05, a later analysis linked about 17,000 TCR beta sequences to specific HLA alleles. Assigning TCR associations to individual alleles was difficult when HLA alleles, especially DR and DQ, strongly co-occurred. In a later analysis, HLA-associated TCR beta chains were found to be more clonally expanded and to have lower generation probabilities than equally common non-associated chains. An association between a missense DCLRE1C variant and V-gene and J-gene trimming of TCR beta chains was found in a later genetic analysis and replicated in an independent cohort. In a later analysis, most CMV-associated TCR beta chains were found to appear HLA-restricted, with HLA associations seemingly driven largely by CMV exposure. In vitro tests confirmed that three of the cytomegalovirus-associated TCR beta chains recognize cytomegalovirus antigens. A later analysis reported that several top co-occurrence clusters appeared linked to parvovirus B19, influenza, CMV and Epstein-Barr virus. Immune exposure information for the cohort was limited to CMV serostatus. Because the 87-base-pair reads could not distinguish some IMGT-functional V segments, including TRBV6-2 and TRBV6-3, those segments were excluded. In a later analysis, TCR association rates were found to vary across HLA loci, with the most associated TCRs seen for DRB1 alleles and the fewest for HLA-C alleles. Because HLA typing was missing for some donors at each locus, association tests included only the typed subset. A total of roughly 160 TCR beta chains were listed by the study as associated with cytomegalovirus. The cohort was sequenced for TCR beta chains only, and without alpha or paired-chain data the features that could be detected were limited. Cytomegalovirus status was reported to be diagnosed by the classifier with high specificity and sensitivity in both the original and validation cohorts. Roughly 17 rarely observed V segments, including chromosome 9 orphons, were excluded from the earlier analysis of several hundred of the donors because counts were too low. Roughly uniform sequencing depth across donors was assumed in presence/absence analyses, although this assumption may not hold. The authors suggested that the approach could potentially be extended to other disease states and immunological phenotypes. Across donors, most TCR sequences were observed very rarely, whereas some public TCRs were present in many individuals. An earlier analysis of some 590 of the donors showed that most TCR beta V segments appeared in productive rearrangements either about 87% or about 30% of the time, which broadly matched IMGT annotations.

The cohort was made up of several hundred healthy bone marrow donors. At the time of sampling, every cohort member was nominally healthy, though immune exposures that went unrecorded were likely present. The donor tested CMV seronegative and was one of the 352 seronegative cohort members. Each donor provided a peripheral blood sample, and peripheral blood mononuclear cells were used for TCR beta sequencing. Genomic DNA extraction from the blood cell samples was performed with the Qiagen DNeasy Blood Extraction Kit. Looking up the germline V gene yields CDR1 SGHRS and CDR2 YFSETQ. Trimming removed 2 bases from V and 5 bases from J; the gene matches leave 4 bases unexplained. Spanning cysteine to phenylalanine, the CDR3 consists of 13 amino acids. The entry retains the CDR3 DNA only, 39 bases that are in frame from base 1. The library came from the immunoSEQ multiplex PCR assay. For the multiplex PCR, a mixture combining 60 forward primers for TCR Vbeta segments and 13 reverse primers for TCR Jbeta segments was used. A multiplex PCR assay on genomic DNA amplified the CDR3 region of rearranged TCR beta genes. The Illumina HiSeq System was used to sequence the amplified TCR beta libraries as 87-base-pair reads. Under the source paper's analysis protocol: A later analysis counted approximately 84 million unique TCR beta chains across the 670 or so repertoires, and some 11 million of these chains were shared by at least two donors. A nearest-neighbor algorithm error-corrected the raw reads and collapsed the reads into unique sequences, merging closely related sequences to remove PCR and sequencing errors. CDR3 sequences were aligned to IMGT reference sequences to assign V, D and J gene segments. For a sequence to be retained, a match of at least six nucleotides was required to both a V gene segment and a J gene segment. Rearrangements were called productive when the CDR3 lacked stop codons and stayed in frame with V and J; all others were non-productive. CDR3 was defined according to IMGT convention as the region running from the second conserved V-encoded cysteine to the conserved J-encoded phenylalanine. The earlier analysis of 500 to 650 of the donors excluded any sequence lacking an unambiguous match to a single V gene segment. In an earlier analysis of 450 to 700 of the donors, V segments were called functional above 56.7% productive rearrangements and were called segregating when the between-donor standard deviation exceeded 5%. A statistical classification framework was built for diagnosing cytomegalovirus status from the catalog of TCR beta chain sequences. In a later analysis, V and J genes were assigned by comparing TCR nucleotide sequences against IMGT/GENE-DB human TR gene sequences. Using the TCRdist pipeline, a later analysis assigned CDR3 sequences along with most-parsimonious VDJ recombination scenarios. In a later analysis, every TCR beta chain was defined by the combination of its CDR3 amino acid sequence and its V-gene family, and reads without a unique V-gene family were dropped. A later analysis removed 550 to 650 highly shared, low-generation-probability nucleotide sequences to deal with suspected cross-contamination and a sequencing artifact. A later analysis calculated a clonal expansion index for each public chain from normalized within-repertoire ranks of inferred template counts. Generation probabilities in a later analysis came from a VDJ recombination model fitted to out-of-frame rearrangements, and those results were checked against IGoR. A later analysis scored TCR-TCR, TCR-HLA and TCR-CMV co-occurrence with hypergeometric tests, applying a repertoire-size bias correction to TCR pairs. A later analysis estimated false discovery rates by permuting HLA or CMV assignments 20 times. A later analysis grouped co-occurring TCRs with DBSCAN, adding TCRdist sequence similarity when clustering within HLA-allele-positive subsets. Repertoires with fewer than 30,000 or more than 120,000 public chains were left out of co-occurrence clustering, as were five repertoires with anomalous nucleotide sharing. Drawn from immuneACCESS, this table holds only the in-frame rearrangements with V and J called that TCRdb kept. Clones are partly lost; checked studies trace under half to an unresolved V gene and leave the rest unexplained. That table furnishes V, J and clone size, whereas the DNA furnished D and trimming. This sample lists approximately 200,000 clones; 65% to 90% were detected once. The ten most abundant clones make up 1.1% to 1.5% of the sample.

This clone has only a few counts. The antigen it recognizes is unknown. The input lacks base qualities; no much larger clone sits a single base away. The sequenced material came from PBMCs. Recombination connected TRBV5-1 to TRBJ2-7, with TRBD1 identical over 7 junction bases. The receptor comes from a girl aged 5-17 years in good health and CMV-seronegative. The CDR3 corresponds to CASSLRGLHEQYF. The DNA sequence is as follows: TGCGCCAGCAGCTTAAGGGGGCTGCACGAGCAGTACTTC. Here the CDR3 is joined to the reference TRBV5-1 and TRBJ2-7 genes, and the full variable domain is: KAGVTQTPRYLIKTRGQQVTLSCSPISGHRSVSWYQQTPGQGLQFLFEYFSETQRNKGNFPGRFSGRQFSNSRSEMNVSTLELGDSALYLCASSLRGLHEQYFGPGTRLTVT.